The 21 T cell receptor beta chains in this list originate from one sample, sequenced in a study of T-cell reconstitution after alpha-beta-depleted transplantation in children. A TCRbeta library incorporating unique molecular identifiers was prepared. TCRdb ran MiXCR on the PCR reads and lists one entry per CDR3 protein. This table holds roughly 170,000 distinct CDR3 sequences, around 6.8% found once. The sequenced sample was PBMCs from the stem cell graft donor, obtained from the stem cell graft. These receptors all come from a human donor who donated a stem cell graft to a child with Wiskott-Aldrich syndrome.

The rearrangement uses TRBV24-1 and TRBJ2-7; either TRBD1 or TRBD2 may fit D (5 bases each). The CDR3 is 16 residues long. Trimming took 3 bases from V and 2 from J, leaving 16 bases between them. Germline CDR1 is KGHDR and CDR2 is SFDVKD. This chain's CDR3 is CATSDPRDGSPYEQYF. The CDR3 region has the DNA TGTGCCACCAGTGATCCCCGGGACGGCAGTCCCTACGAGCAGTACTTC.

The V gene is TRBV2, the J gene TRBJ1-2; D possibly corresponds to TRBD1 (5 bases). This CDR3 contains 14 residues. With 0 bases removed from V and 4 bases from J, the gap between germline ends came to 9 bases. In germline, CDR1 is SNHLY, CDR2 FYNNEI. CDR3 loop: CASSEAETVYGYTF. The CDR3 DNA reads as TGTGCCAGCAGTGAAGCGGAGACAGTCTATGGCTACACCTTC. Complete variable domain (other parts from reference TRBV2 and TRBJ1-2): EPEVTQTPSHQVTQMGQEVILRCVPISNHLYFYWYRQILGQKVEFLVSFYNNEISEKSEIFDDQFSVERPDGSNFTLKIRSTKLEDSAMYFCASSEAETVYGYTFGSGTRLTVV.

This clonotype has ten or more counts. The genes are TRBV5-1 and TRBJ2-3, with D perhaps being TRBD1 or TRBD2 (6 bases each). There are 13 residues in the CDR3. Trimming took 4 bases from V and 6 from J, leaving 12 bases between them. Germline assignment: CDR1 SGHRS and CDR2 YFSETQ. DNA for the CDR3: TGCGCCAGCAGCCGGAGGGGGGAGGATACGCAGTATTTT. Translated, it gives CASSRRGEDTQYF.

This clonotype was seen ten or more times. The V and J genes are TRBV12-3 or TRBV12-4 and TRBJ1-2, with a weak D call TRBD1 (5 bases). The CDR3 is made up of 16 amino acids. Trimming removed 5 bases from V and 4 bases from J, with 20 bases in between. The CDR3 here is CASSLADTLRGYGYTF. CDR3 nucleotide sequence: TGTGCCAGCAGTCTTGCGGACACCCTAAGGGGCTATGGCTACACCTTC.

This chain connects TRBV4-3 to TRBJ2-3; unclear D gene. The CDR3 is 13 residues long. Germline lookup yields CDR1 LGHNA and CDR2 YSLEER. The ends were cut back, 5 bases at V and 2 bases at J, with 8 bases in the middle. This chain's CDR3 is CASSIMYTDTQYF. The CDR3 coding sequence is TGCGCCAGCAGCATAATGTACACAGATACGCAGTATTTT.

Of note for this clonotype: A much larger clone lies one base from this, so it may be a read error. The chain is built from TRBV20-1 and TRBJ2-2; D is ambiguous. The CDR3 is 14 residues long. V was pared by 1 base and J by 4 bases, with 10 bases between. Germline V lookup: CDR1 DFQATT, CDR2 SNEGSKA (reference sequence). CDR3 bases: TGCAGTGCTAGAGTCCGGGTGGGCACCGGGGAGCTGTTTTTT. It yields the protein CSARVRVGTGELFF.

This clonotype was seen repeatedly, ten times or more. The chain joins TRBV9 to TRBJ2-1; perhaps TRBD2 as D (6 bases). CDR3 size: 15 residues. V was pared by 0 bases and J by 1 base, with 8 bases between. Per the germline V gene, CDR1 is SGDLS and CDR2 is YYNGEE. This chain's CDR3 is CASSVDGRSYNEQFF. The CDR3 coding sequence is TGTGCCAGCAGCGTAGACGGGAGATCCTACAATGAGCAGTTCTTC. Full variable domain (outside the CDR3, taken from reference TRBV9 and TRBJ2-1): DSGVTQTPKHLITATGQRVTLRCSPRSGDLSVYWYQQSLDQGLQFLIQYYNGEERAKGNILERFSAQQFPDLHSELNLSSLELGDSALYFCASSVDGRSYNEQFFGPGTRLTVL.

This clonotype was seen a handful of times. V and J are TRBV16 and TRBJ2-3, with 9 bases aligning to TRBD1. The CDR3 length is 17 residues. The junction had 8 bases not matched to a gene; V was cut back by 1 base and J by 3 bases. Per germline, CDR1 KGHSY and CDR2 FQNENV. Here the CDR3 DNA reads TGTGCCAGCAGCCAATGGGGAATGACAGGGGGAACAGATACGCAGTATTTT. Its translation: CASSQWGMTGGTDTQYF.

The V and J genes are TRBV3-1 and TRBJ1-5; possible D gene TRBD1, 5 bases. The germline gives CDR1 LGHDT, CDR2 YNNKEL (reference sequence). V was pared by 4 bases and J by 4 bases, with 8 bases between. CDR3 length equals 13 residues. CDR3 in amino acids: CASSPYRNQPQHF. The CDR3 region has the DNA TGTGCCAGCAGCCCCTACAGGAATCAGCCCCAGCATTTT.

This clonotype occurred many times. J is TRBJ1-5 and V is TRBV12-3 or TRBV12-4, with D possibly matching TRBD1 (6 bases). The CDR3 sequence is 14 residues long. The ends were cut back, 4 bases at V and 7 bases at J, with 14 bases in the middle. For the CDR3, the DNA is TGTGCCAGCAGTTGGACAGATCGGGGGCAGCCCCAGCATTTT. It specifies CASSWTDRGQPQHF.

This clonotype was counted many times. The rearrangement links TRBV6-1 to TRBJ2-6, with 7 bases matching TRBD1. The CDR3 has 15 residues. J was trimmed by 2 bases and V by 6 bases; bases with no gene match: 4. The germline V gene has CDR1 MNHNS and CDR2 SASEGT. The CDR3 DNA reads TGTGCCAGCAGGCAGGGACAGACTGGGGCCAACGTCCTGACTTTC. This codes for CASRQGQTGANVLTF.

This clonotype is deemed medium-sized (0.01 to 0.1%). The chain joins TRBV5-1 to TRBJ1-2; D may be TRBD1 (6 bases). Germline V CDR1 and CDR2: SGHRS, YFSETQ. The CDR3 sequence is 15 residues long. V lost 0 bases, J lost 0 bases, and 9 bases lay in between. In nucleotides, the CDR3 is TGCGCCAGCAGCTTGGCCGGGACAACTAACTATGGCTACACCTTC. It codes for CASSLAGTTNYGYTF.

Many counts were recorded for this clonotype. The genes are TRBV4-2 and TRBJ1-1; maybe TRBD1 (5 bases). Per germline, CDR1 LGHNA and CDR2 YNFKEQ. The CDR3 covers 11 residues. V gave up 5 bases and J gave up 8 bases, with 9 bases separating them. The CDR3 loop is CASSAGTEAFF. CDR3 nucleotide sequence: TGTGCCAGCAGCGCCGGGACCGAAGCTTTCTTT.

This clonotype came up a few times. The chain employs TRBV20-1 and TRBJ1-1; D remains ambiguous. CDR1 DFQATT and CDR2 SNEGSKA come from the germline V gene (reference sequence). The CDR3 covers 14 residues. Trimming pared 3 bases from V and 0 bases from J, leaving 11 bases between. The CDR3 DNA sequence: TGCAGTGCTAGTAAAAGAGGTATGAACACTGAAGCTTTCTTT. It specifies CSASKRGMNTEAFF.

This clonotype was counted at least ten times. As DNA, the CDR3 is TGCAGTGCTACCAGGGAATCCTACGAGCAGTACTTC. Protein product: CSATRESYEQYF. This sequence joins TRBV20-1 and TRBJ2-7; maybe TRBD1 (5 bases). From germline, CDR1 is DFQATT and CDR2 SNEGSKA (reference sequence). The CDR3 runs to 12 residues. The V end lost 4 bases, the J end lost 1 base, and 8 bases lay between the germline ends.

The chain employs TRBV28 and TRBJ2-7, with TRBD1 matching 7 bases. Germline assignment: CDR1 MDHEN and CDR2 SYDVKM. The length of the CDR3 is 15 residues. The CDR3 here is CGTWDYRGDSYEQYF. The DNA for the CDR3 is TGTGGCACCTGGGATTACAGGGGTGACTCCTACGAGCAGTACTTC.

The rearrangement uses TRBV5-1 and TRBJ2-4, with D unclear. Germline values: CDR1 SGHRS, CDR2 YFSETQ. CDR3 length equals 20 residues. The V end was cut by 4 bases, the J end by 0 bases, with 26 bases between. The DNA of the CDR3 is TGCGCCAGCAGCCCAAGAAGACCTAACGAGAGCCCTTTAGCCAAAAACATTCAGTACTTC. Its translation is CASSPRRPNESPLAKNIQYF.

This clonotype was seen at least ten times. The CDR3 sequence is CSALRGGAGREQYF. As DNA, the CDR3 is TGCAGTGCTCTCCGCGGGGGGGCTGGACGCGAGCAGTACTTC. The J gene is TRBJ2-7, the V gene TRBV20-1; 9 bases align to TRBD2. Per the germline V gene, CDR1 is DFQATT and CDR2 is SNEGSKA (reference sequence). The CDR3 extends over 14 amino acids. The V segment lost 5 bases and the J segment 6 bases; nucleotides outside the gene matches: 11.

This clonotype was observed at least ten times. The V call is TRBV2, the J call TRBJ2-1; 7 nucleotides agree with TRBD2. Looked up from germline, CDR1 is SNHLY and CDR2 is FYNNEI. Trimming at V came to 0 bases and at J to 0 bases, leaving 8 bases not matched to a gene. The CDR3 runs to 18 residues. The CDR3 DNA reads TGTGCCAGCAGTGAAGCGGGGTTTGGCGGGAGCTCCTACAATGAGCAGTTCTTC. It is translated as CASSEAGFGGSSYNEQFF.

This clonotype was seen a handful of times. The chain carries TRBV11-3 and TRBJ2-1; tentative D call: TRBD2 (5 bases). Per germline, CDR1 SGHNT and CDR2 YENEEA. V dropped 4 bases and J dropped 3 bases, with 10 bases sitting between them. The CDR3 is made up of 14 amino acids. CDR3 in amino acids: CASSSRGSYNEQFF. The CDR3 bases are TGTGCCAGCAGCTCCCGAGGGAGCTACAATGAGCAGTTCTTC. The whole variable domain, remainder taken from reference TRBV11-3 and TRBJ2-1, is EAGVVQSPRYKIIEKKQPVAFWCNPISGHNTLYWYLQNLGQGPELLIRYENEEAVDDSQLPKDRFSAERLKGVDSTLKIQPAELGDSAVYLCASSSRGSYNEQFFGPGTRLTVL.

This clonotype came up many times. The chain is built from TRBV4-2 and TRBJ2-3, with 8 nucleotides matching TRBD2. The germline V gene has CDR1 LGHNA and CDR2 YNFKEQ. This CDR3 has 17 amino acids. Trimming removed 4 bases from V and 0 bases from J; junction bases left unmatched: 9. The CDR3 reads CASSPGGAGGSTDTQYF. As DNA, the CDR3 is TGTGCCAGCAGCCCCGGTGGTGCGGGAGGTAGCACAGATACGCAGTATTTT.